The 3 T cell receptor beta chains below all came from one sample that was sequenced in a study of blood T cell repertoires in COVID-19. The data were produced by immunoSEQ multiplex PCR, yet TCRdb's version contains in-frame clones alone and is incomplete. The repertoire holds 80,000 to 100,000 clones, with around 90% as singletons. Sequencing was done on a sample of peripheral blood. These receptor sequences come from a woman in her forties or fifties with active or convalescent COVID-19.

This chain joins TRBV9 and TRBJ1-3, with D hard to call. The germline V gene has CDR1 SGDLS and CDR2 YYNGEE. This CDR3 has 15 amino acids. V lost 0 bases and J 0 bases, leaving 7 bases between the germline ends. CDR3 DNA: TGTGCCAGCAGCGTAGAAACTGACTCTGGAAACACCATATATTTT. It encodes CASSVETDSGNTIYF. Complete variable domain (other parts from reference TRBV9 and TRBJ1-3): DSGVTQTPKHLITATGQRVTLRCSPRSGDLSVYWYQQSLDQGLQFLIQYYNGEERAKGNILERFSAQQFPDLHSELNLSSLELGDSALYFCASSVETDSGNTIYFGEGSWLTVV.

Here the CDR3 reads CASSPGTGGGKGSPLHF. The DNA for the CDR3 is TGTGCCAGCAGTCCCGGGACAGGGGGCGGCAAGGGGTCACCCCTCCACTTT. J is TRBJ1-6 and V is TRBV5-6; 12 nucleotides agree with TRBD1. The germline V gene encodes CDR1 SGHDT and CDR2 YYEEEE. With V trimmed by 5 bases and J by 10 bases, 13 bases remained unmatched. CDR3 length: 17 amino acids.

This CDR3 is CASSPRWDSFLLHF. The CDR3 DNA sequence: TGTGCCAGCAGCCCCCGATGGGACTCTTTCCTCCTCCACTTT. J is TRBJ1-6 and V is TRBV7-9; maybe TRBD1 (5 bases). The V end lost 5 bases, the J end lost 15 bases, and 20 bases lay between the germline ends. The length of the CDR3 is 14 residues. The germline V gene encodes CDR1 SEHNR and CDR2 FQNEAQ (reference sequence).